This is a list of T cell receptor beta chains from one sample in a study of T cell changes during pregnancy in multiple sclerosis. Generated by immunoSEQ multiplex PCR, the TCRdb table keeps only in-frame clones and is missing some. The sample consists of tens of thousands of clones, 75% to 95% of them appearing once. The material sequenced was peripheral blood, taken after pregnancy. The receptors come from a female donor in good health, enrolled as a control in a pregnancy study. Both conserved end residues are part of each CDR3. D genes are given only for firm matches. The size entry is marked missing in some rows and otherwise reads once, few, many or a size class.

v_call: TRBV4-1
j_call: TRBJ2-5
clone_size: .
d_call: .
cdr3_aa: CASKPVGLGGTQYF
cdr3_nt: TGCGCCAGCAAACCCGTCGGCCTCGGGGGGACCCAGTACTTC

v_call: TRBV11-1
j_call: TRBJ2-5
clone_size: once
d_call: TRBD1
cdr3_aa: CASSYLQGAEGETQYF
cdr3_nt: TGTGCCAGCAGCTACCTACAGGGGGCTGAGGGCGAGACCCAGTACTTC

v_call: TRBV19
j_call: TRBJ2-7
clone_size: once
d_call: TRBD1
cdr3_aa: CASRRGQGNYEQYF
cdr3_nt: TGTGCCAGTAGGAGGGGACAGGGGAACTACGAGCAGTACTTC

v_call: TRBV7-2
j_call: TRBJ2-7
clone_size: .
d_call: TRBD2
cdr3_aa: CASSQGTSGHPYEQYF
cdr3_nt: TGTGCCAGCAGCCAAGGGACTAGCGGCCATCCCTACGAGCAGTACTTC

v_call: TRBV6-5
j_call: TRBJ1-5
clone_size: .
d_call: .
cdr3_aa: CASSSHGDPNQPQHF
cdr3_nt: TGTGCCAGCAGTTCCCACGGGGATCCCAATCAGCCCCAGCATTTT

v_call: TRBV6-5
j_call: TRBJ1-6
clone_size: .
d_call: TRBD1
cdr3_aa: CASSYSGQGHSPLHF
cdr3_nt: TGTGCCAGCAGTTACTCCGGACAGGGGCATTCACCCCTCCACTTT

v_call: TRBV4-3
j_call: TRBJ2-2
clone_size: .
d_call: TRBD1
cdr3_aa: CASSRDREMRVSGELFF
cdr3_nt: TGCGCCAGCAGCAGGGACAGGGAAATGAGGGTATCTGGGGAGCTGTTTTTT

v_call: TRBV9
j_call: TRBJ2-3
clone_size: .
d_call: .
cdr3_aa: CASSAGTGITDTQYF
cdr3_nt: TGTGCCAGCAGCGCCGGGACTGGTATCACAGATACGCAGTATTTT

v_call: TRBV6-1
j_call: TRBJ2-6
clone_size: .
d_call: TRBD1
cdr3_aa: CASSEVRDSAPPGANVLTF
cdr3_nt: TGTGCCAGCAGTGAGGTCCGGGACAGCGCCCCCCCTGGGGCCAACGTCCTGACTTTC

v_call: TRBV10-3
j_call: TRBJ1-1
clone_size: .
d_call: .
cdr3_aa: CAISSNGVDTEAFF
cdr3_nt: TGTGCCATCAGTTCCAACGGGGTGGACACTGAAGCTTTCTTT